This TCR beta chain stems from a study of regulatory T cells in long-lasting Graves disease. This clonotype was detected many times. Its antigen is not known. One junction end does not reproduce the germline sequence, and a read error may be involved. Stated time point: persistent/refractory GD, antithyroid drugs over 5 years with positive TRAb. PBMC-extracted RNA yielded the TCR library. EDTA tubes received about 9.6 milliliters of drawn peripheral blood. This CDR3 comprises 13 residues. Germline-derived CDR1 and CDR2 are SGHRS and YFSETQ. Sequencing libraries for TCR beta were prepared with iRepertoire HTBI primers and Arm-PCR of CDR3 regions. Via MiXCR, TCRdb re-called the multiplex PCR reads, giving one row per CDR3 protein. This table holds 350,000 to 500,000 distinct CDR3 sequences, over 20% found once. Study-wide results and caveats: Study of thyroid tissue was not done, with only peripheral blood studied. Public clonotype sharing was higher in persistent than newly diagnosed patients. Persistent disease was associated with favored TRBV28 usage and with favored use of TRBJ1-2 and TRBJ2-5.

V is TRBV5-1 and J is TRBJ2-2, with D uncertain. Sequencing was performed on peripheral blood mononuclear cells (PBMCs), taken when the disease was refractory, from a patient treated with antithyroid drugs. This TCR was recovered from a female donor with Graves disease. CDR3 sequence: CASSLDNTGELFF. DNA for the CDR3: TGTGCCAGCAGCTTAGACAACACCGGGGAGCTGTTTTTT.